A single sample is the source of the 2 T cell receptor beta chains below, sequenced in a study of read filtering for tumor transcriptome and immune sequencing. The library was built from about 400 ng RNA with molecular barcoded adaptors for alpha/delta and beta/gamma chains. TCRdb processed the reads anew with MiXCR; each CDR3 protein has one entry. Here the sample spans approximately 140,000 distinct CDR3 sequences, over 10% being singletons. The material sequenced was a population of CD138-negative cells sorted from bone marrow. The receptors were sampled from a donor aged 40 or over with multiple myeloma.

With regard to this clonotype: No conserved phenylalanine or tryptophan ends this CDR3, so it is likely a read error. The chain links TRBV27 to TRBJ2-5; D gene unclear. V shed 0 bases and J shed 1 base, with 6 bases lying between them. In germline, CDR1 is MNHEY, CDR2 SMNVEV (reference sequence). The CDR3 is 14 amino acids. CDR3 nucleotide sequence: TGTGCCAGCAGTTTATCGGACGGCCAAGAGACCCAGTACTCC. Its protein is CASSLSDGQETQYS.

This clonotype was observed a few times. The V gene is TRBV9, the J gene TRBJ2-3; tentative D call: TRBD2 (5 bases). V lost 0 bases and J lost 4, with 9 bases in between. This CDR3 spans 14 amino acids. Per the germline V gene, CDR1 is SGDLS and CDR2 is YYNGEE. CDR3 nucleotides: TGTGCCAGCAGCGTAGAACTAGTGGCAGATACGCAGTATTTT. This encodes CASSVELVADTQYF.